The source of this T cell receptor (beta chain) is a study of blood T cells in healthy people across ages. Deletions cut 4 bases from V and 3 bases from J, with 21 bases between. CDR3 length: 18 amino acids. Germline values: CDR1 MGHDK, CDR2 SYGVNS. Combining a sample-barcoded 5' primer with a J-beta primer mix, a second PCR ran for about 6 to 11 cycles. MiXCR, applied by TCRdb to the 5' RACE reads, yields one record per CDR3 protein. The sample contains 1.4 million or so distinct CDR3 sequences, approximately 39% of which appear only once. This receptor was identified in a woman in her late teens or twenties in good health. This chain links TRBV25-1 with TRBJ1-4; TRBD1 is a possible D gene (6 bases). The sample comprised blood. This CDR3 is CASSVSRDNQYPNEKLFF. CDR3 in DNA: TGTGCCAGCAGTGTCTCCCGGGACAATCAATACCCTAATGAAAAACTGTTTTTT.